The 20 T cell receptor beta chains listed next were all sequenced from one sample in a study of blood T cell repertoires in COVID-19. Clones were sequenced by immunoSEQ multiplex PCR, and TCRdb holds only the in-frame ones, with some missing. Here the sample spans 200,000 to 250,000 clones, about 87% being singletons. Sequenced sample: PBMCs or T cells enriched from blood (not recorded which). Receptors were obtained from a woman younger than 45 who had been exposed to COVID-19.

This rearrangement joins TRBV20-1 to TRBJ1-5, with a possible D match to TRBD1 (6 bases). Germline V gives CDR1 DFQATT, CDR2 SNEGSKA (reference sequence). The CDR3 totals 13 residues. The V and J ends lost 3 bases and 2 bases respectively, with 8 bases between them. CDR3: CSASNRGNQPQHF. The CDR3 region has the DNA TGCAGTGCTAGTAACAGGGGCAATCAGCCCCAGCATTTT.

V gene TRBV6-5 combines with J gene TRBJ2-3; 9 bases line up with TRBD1. Germline V gives CDR1 MNHEY, CDR2 SVGAGI. The CDR3 runs 15 residues. Losses at the gene ends were 6 bases for V and 4 bases for J; bases not matched to a gene: 8. CDR3 nucleotides: TGTGCCAGCAGGTTACAGGGGGCCCGGGCAGATACGCAGTATTTT. Protein: CASRLQGARADTQYF.

This clone came up once. V gene TRBV4-2 combines with J gene TRBJ1-1; the match to TRBD1 covers 7 bases. This CDR3 is built from 18 residues. J gave up 1 base and V 0 bases, and 11 bases lay outside the gene matches. CDR1 is LGHNA and CDR2 is YNFKEQ in the germline V gene. The CDR3 is CASSQENRGLRRNTEAFF. CDR3 DNA sequence: TGTGCCAGCAGCCAAGAGAATAGGGGGCTGCGGAGGAACACTGAAGCTTTCTTT.

The V gene is TRBV28, the J gene TRBJ2-3, with TRBD2 matching 7 bases. The CDR3 extends over 14 amino acids. Per the germline V gene, CDR1 is MDHEN and CDR2 is SYDVKM. V lost 7 bases and J lost 3; bases outside the gene matches: 7. The CDR3 loop reads CASTKSGRTDTQYF. DNA for the CDR3: TGTGCCAGCACCAAATCCGGGAGGACAGATACGCAGTATTTT.

The chain employs TRBV5-1 and TRBJ2-7; 9 bases are a match to TRBD2. This CDR3 has 15 residues. Germline-derived CDR1 and CDR2 are SGHRS and YFSETQ. The junction had 6 bases not matched to a gene; V was cut back by 5 bases and J by 0 bases. The CDR3 is CASRYGTSFSYEQYF. The DNA of the CDR3 is TGCGCCAGCAGGTATGGGACTAGCTTCTCCTACGAGCAGTACTTC. Complete variable domain (other parts from reference TRBV5-1 and TRBJ2-7): KAGVTQTPRYLIKTRGQQVTLSCSPISGHRSVSWYQQTPGQGLQFLFEYFSETQRNKGNFPGRFSGRQFSNSRSEMNVSTLELGDSALYLCASRYGTSFSYEQYFGPGTRLTVT.

CDR3 nucleotides: TGTGCCAGCAGCATCGAGGACACCATATATTTT. Its translation: CASSIEDTIYF. The chain recombines TRBV2 with TRBJ1-3; D is undetermined. V gave up 6 bases and J gave up 8 bases, with 8 bases separating them. CDR3 length equals 11 residues. Germline V lookup: CDR1 SNHLY, CDR2 FYNNEI.

V usage is TRBV4-2 and J usage is TRBJ2-2; 12 bases are a match to TRBD2. V lost 0 bases, J lost 4 bases, and 12 bases stayed unmatched. Germline V lookup: CDR1 LGHNA, CDR2 YNFKEQ. This CDR3 spans 20 amino acids. CDR3 amino acids: CASSQDSRTSGTGRTGELFF. CDR3 DNA: TGTGCCAGCAGCCAAGATTCCAGGACTAGCGGGACGGGACGCACCGGGGAGCTGTTTTTT.

The chain is built from TRBV3-1 (or the pseudogene TRBV3-2) and TRBJ1-1; the D is unclear. The CDR3 runs 13 residues. The V end lost 1 base, the J end lost 1 base, and 4 bases lay between the germline ends. Germline V gene sequence: CDR1 LGHDT, CDR2 YNNKEL (reference sequence). CDR3 sequence reads: CASSQVRNTEAFF. The CDR3 coding sequence is TGTGCCAGCAGCCAAGTCAGGAACACTGAAGCTTTCTTT.

The chain recombines TRBV4-2 with TRBJ2-2, with 10 bases fitting TRBD2. V lost 6 bases, J lost 6 bases, and 7 bases stayed unmatched. CDR1 is LGHNA, CDR2 YNFKEQ, per germline. The CDR3 has 15 residues. The CDR3 nucleotides read TGTGCCAGCAGTTCCGGGACTAGCGCCCCCGGGGAGCTGTTTTTT. Its protein is CASSSGTSAPGELFF.

V and J are TRBV9 and TRBJ2-1, with 11 bases matching TRBD2. The V segment lost 0 bases and the J segment 10 bases; nucleotides outside the gene matches: 12. The CDR3 is made up of 17 amino acids. CDR1 and CDR2 (germline): SGDLS, YYNGEE. CDR3 DNA sequence: TGTGCCAGCAGCGTAGGGGTTAGCGGGAGGGTAATGGTCGAGCAGTTCTTC. It encodes CASSVGVSGRVMVEQFF.

The V call is TRBV6-5, the J call TRBJ1-4, with D possibly being TRBD1 (5 bases). This CDR3 spans 14 amino acids. Germline CDR1 is MNHEY and CDR2 is SVGAGI. With 6 bases removed from V and 4 bases from J, the gap between germline ends came to 12 bases. CDR3 sequence (DNA): TGTGCCAGCAGCTACGACAGCGTTAATGAAAAACTGTTTTTT. It yields the protein CASSYDSVNEKLFF.

This clone is a singleton in its sample. The chain recombines TRBV28 with TRBJ2-2, with 15 bases matching TRBD2. The junction had 7 bases not matched to a gene; V was cut back by 1 base and J by 4 bases. Germline CDR1 is MDHEN and CDR2 is SYDVKM. This CDR3 is 19 amino acids long. As DNA, the CDR3 is TGTGCCAGCAGTTTATTTGGTCCGGGACTAGCGGGAGGCACCGGGGAGCTGTTTTTT. It translates to CASSLFGPGLAGGTGELFF.

This chain uses TRBV19 with TRBJ1-2; no clear D. This CDR3 contains 15 residues. Germline CDR1 reads LNHDA; CDR2 reads SQIVND (reference sequence). V shed 2 bases and J shed 8 bases, with 18 bases lying between them. The CDR3 DNA reads as TGTGCCAGTAGTATATCCCCGCGAGGATCCGACGGCTACACCTTC. It is translated as CASSISPRGSDGYTF.

The chain uses TRBV7-6 and TRBJ2-3; TRBD2 matches 13 bases. V dropped 2 bases and J dropped 4; count of bases not matched to a gene: 21. The CDR3 runs to 22 residues. From germline, CDR1 is SGHVS and CDR2 FNYEAQ. CDR3 in DNA: TGTGCCAGCAGCTTAAATACCCGGGATCCAACCCGACTAGCGGGAGGACCAGATACGCAGTATTTT. This sequence encodes CASSLNTRDPTRLAGGPDTQYF.

This sequence joins TRBV18 and TRBJ1-1; D may be TRBD1 (5 bases). V was shortened by 5 bases and J by 1 base, with 17 bases between the two germline ends. Germline loops: CDR1 KGHSH, CDR2 LQKENI. There are 16 residues in the CDR3. Here the CDR3 DNA reads TGTGCCAGCTCAACGGTAGCGGGGCCGGGGAACACTGAAGCTTTCTTT. The encoded protein is CASSTVAGPGNTEAFF.

V gene TRBV5-1 combines with J gene TRBJ2-4; 13 bases map to TRBD2. Germline V lookup: CDR1 SGHRS, CDR2 YFSETQ. The ends lost 3 bases at V and 1 base at J; junction bases unmatched: 4. The length of the CDR3 is 17 residues. CDR3 protein: CASSWMTSGRAKNIQYF. CDR3 sequence (DNA): TGCGCCAGCAGCTGGATGACTAGCGGGAGGGCCAAAAACATTCAGTACTTC.

The chain uses TRBV18 and TRBJ2-1, with D perhaps matching TRBD2 (6 bases). V lost 5 bases, J lost 5 bases, and 16 bases lay in between. Germline V CDR1 and CDR2: KGHSH, LQKENI. The CDR3 extends over 15 amino acids. The CDR3, as DNA: TGTGCCAGCTCAACCCGGGACTTCGGTCACAATGAGCAGTTCTTC. Translating gives CASSTRDFGHNEQFF.

The chain links TRBV4-2 to TRBJ2-7, with 9 bases matching TRBD2. V shed 0 bases and J 8 bases; nucleotides not matched to a gene: 14. Germline V lookup: CDR1 LGHNA, CDR2 YNFKEQ. The CDR3 totals 17 residues. The CDR3 reads CASSQDWSIGREGKQYF. As DNA, the CDR3 is TGTGCCAGCAGCCAAGATTGGTCGATAGGGCGGGAGGGAAAGCAGTACTTC.

This chain joins TRBV6-1 and TRBJ2-3, with D possibly being TRBD2 (6 bases). V gave up 2 bases and J gave up 1 base, with 13 bases separating them. CDR1 and CDR2 from the germline V gene are MNHNS and SASEGT. The CDR3 is 16 amino acids. CDR3 protein: CASSESGGPGTDTQYF. As DNA, the CDR3 is TGTGCCAGCAGTGAATCCGGAGGGCCGGGCACAGATACGCAGTATTTT.

The chain uses TRBV28 and TRBJ2-7; the D gene is possibly TRBD1 (5 bases). Germline lookup yields CDR1 MDHEN and CDR2 SYDVKM. Trimming left V 4 bases short and J 1 base short, with 23 bases between. This CDR3 has 18 residues. DNA for the CDR3: TGTGCCAGCAGTTCGATTGGCCGTGCGACAGCGCGATCCTACGAGCAGTACTTC. Translating it yields CASSSIGRATARSYEQYF.